This is a list of T cell receptor beta chains from one sample in a study of cytomegalovirus exposure and HLA in healthy donors. Assay: immunoSEQ multiplex PCR; the TCRdb copy retains only in-frame clones and omits some. Of 120,000 or so clones listed, 80% to 85% are singletons. The sequenced sample consisted of PBMCs. These TCRs come from a man aged 25 to 40 in good health and CMV-seronegative. CDR3s include the opening cysteine and the closing phenylalanine or tryptophan. The D gene is left open where the match is weak. Only part of the rows carry a size: once, few, many, or a class if the clone is expanded.

cdr3_aa cdr3_nt d_call j_call clone_size v_call
CASSQDGGAGQPQHF TGCGCCAGCAGCCAAGACGGGGGAGCGGGACAGCCCCAGCATTTT NA TRBJ1-5 NA TRBV4-1
CASSQSQDRVYTDTQYF TGCGCCAGCAGTCAATCACAGGACAGGGTTTATACAGATACGCAGTATTTT TRBD1 TRBJ2-3 NA TRBV23-1
CATSGGSQETQYF TGTGCCACCTCCGGGGGATCCCAAGAGACCCAGTACTTC NA TRBJ2-5 NA TRBV28
CASSFWGGDTDAQYF TGTGCCAGCAGCTTTTGGGGGGGAGACACAGATGCGCAGTATTTT TRBD2 TRBJ2-3 once TRBV11-2
CASSQAPGGGDTQYF TGCGCCAGCAGCCAAGCCCCAGGGGGTGGTGATACGCAGTATTTT TRBD1 TRBJ2-3 NA TRBV4-1
CASSPRSQAGEQFF TGTGCCAGCAGCCCGCGGTCACAGGCGGGAGAGCAGTTCTTC NA TRBJ2-1 NA TRBV7-2
CASSLDPGRRNKQFF TGTGCCAGCAGCTTAGATCCAGGGCGGCGGAATAAGCAGTTCTTC NA TRBJ2-1 NA TRBV11-2
CASSLANRATEAFF TGTGCCAGCAGCTTAGCGAACAGGGCCACTGAAGCTTTCTTT NA TRBJ1-1 few TRBV7-8
CASSYGAGHNEQFF TGTGCCAGCAGTTATGGCGCAGGGCACAATGAGCAGTTCTTC NA TRBJ2-1 NA TRBV6-5
CASSPGTGDPYEQYF TGTGCCAGCAGCCCAGGGACAGGGGACCCCTACGAGCAGTACTTC TRBD1 TRBJ2-7 NA TRBV7-6
CATSSVRNSPLHF TGTGCCACCAGCAGTGTACGGAATTCACCCCTCCACTTT NA TRBJ1-6 NA TRBV15
CASRQGDQPQHF TGTGCCAGCAGACAGGGCGACCAGCCCCAGCATTTT NA TRBJ1-5 NA TRBV6-5
CASSYTGDSDEQYF TGTGCCAGCAGTTACACAGGGGATTCCGACGAGCAGTACTTC TRBD1 TRBJ2-7 NA TRBV6-5
CARSTRGAQHF TGTGCCAGAAGCACCCGAGGTGCCCAGCATTTT NA TRBJ1-5 NA TRBV5-3
CASSLVPGSYEQYF TGTGCCAGCAGCTTGGTCCCAGGATCCTACGAGCAGTACTTC NA TRBJ2-7 NA TRBV5-4
CASSETPISGNTIYF TGTGCCAGCAGTGAAACTCCCATCTCTGGAAACACCATATATTTT NA TRBJ1-3 few TRBV6-1
CASSLVGGLNTEAFF TGCGCCAGCAGCTTGGTAGGCGGTCTGAACACTGAAGCTTTCTTT NA TRBJ1-1 NA TRBV5-1
CASSLWGGIQETQYF TGTGCCAGCAGCTTGTGGGGGGGGATCCAAGAGACCCAGTACTTC TRBD2 TRBJ2-5 NA TRBV5-4